The clone carrying this TCR beta chain was picked up a small number of times. Original processing notes: Estimation of nucleated cell counts relied on the amplification of reference gene primers. This table comes from immunoSEQ multiplex PCR, and its TCRdb copy is limited to in-frame clones, with some not included. V, J and clone size are taken as reported in that table, and D and trimming were inferred from the DNA itself. The data hold about 250,000 clones, with 80% to 85% observed a single time. The data were obtained in a study of blood T cell repertoires in COVID-19. Overall study: Both acute and convalescent COVID-19 samples were obtained from the United States, Italy and Spain. PBMCs, B-cell-depleted T cells, or T cells provided the cDNA or gDNA that made up the material.

Looked up from germline, CDR1 is LNHDA and CDR2 is SQIVND (reference sequence). CDR3 length equals 12 residues. The V end was cut by 3 bases, the J end by 7 bases, with 6 bases between. This TCR came from a man aged 50-59 years with active or convalescent COVID-19. Source material: peripheral blood. The gene calls are TRBV19 and TRBJ2-2; TRBD2 might be the D (5 bases). CDR3 residues: CASSMRDGELFF. CDR3 nucleotide sequence: TGTGCCAGTAGTATGAGGGACGGGGAGCTGTTTTTT.